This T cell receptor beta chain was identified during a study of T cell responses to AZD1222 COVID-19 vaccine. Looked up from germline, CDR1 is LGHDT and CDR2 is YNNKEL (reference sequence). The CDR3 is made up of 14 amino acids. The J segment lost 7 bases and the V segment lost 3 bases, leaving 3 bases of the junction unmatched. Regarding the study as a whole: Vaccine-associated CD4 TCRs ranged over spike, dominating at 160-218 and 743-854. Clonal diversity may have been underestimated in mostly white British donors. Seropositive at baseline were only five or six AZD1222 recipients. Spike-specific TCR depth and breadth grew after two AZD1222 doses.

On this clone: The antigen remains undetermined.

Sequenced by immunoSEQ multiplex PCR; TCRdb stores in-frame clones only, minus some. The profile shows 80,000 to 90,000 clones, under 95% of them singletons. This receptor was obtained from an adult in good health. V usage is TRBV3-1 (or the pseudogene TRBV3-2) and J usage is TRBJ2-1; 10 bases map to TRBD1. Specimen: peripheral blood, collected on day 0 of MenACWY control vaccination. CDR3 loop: CASSQWDRGNEQFF. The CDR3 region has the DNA TGTGCCAGCAGCCAGTGGGACAGGGGAAATGAGCAGTTCTTC.